This T cell receptor beta chain was captured in a study of cytomegalovirus exposure and HLA in healthy donors. PCR used 60 Vbeta primers and 13 Jbeta primers. The table came from immunoSEQ multiplex PCR; TCRdb's copy has only in-frame clones and leaves some out. The sample has about 200,000 clones; around 73% are singletons. Note on this clone: The antigen is undetermined.

Study-wide results and limits: Three CMV-associated chains proved CMV antigen-specific in vitro. Cytomegalovirus association was assigned to over 150 TCR beta chains. Within an earlier analysis, most TCR beta V segments proved productive either about 90% or about 30% of the time.

The clonotype was recovered from a woman between 25 and 40 years old in good health and CMV-seronegative. The sequenced sample consisted of PBMCs.

CDR3 sequence (DNA): TGTGCCAGCAGCTTAACCGGGACCGGGAGCTCCTACGAGCAGTACTTC. The encoded protein is CASSLTGTGSSYEQYF. The gene calls are TRBV7-2 and TRBJ2-7; a weak D match, TRBD2 (6 bases). Germline V gene lookup returns CDR1 SGHTA and CDR2 FQGNSA. Trimming shortened V by 2 bases and J by 0 bases, and 14 bases separated the two germline ends. This CDR3 is 16 amino acids long.